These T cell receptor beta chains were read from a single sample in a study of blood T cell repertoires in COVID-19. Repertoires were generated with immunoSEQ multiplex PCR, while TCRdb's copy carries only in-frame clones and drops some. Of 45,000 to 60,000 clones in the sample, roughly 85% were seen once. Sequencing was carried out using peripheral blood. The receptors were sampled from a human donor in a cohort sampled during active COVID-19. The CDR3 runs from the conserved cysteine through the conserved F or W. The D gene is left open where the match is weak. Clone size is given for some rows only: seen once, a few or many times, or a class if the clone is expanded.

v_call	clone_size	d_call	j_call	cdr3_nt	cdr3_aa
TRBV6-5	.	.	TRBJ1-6	TGTGCCAGCAACCTACAGGGTGCCTATAATTCACCCCTCCACTTT	CASNLQGAYNSPLHF
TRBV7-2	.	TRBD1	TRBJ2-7	TGTGCCAGCAGCTCCGGGACAGGGGGCTACGAGCAGTACTTC	CASSSGTGGYEQYF
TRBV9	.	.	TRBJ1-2	TGTGCCAGCAGCGTAGCCGCCGGGAGACACGGCTACACCTTC	CASSVAAGRHGYTF
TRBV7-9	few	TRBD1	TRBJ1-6	TGTGCCAGCAGCTTAGCCGGGACAGATTATTCACCCCTCCACTTT	CASSLAGTDYSPLHF
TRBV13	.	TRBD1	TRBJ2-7	TGTGCCAGCAGCCGGACAGGTGGCGAGCAGTACTTC	CASSRTGGEQYF
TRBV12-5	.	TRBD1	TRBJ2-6	TGTGCTAGTGGTTTGTGGACAGGGTTAAGGGCCGGGGCCAACGTCCTGACTTTC	CASGLWTGLRAGANVLTF
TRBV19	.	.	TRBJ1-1	TGTGCCAGTAGTATTCGTGACAGGTGGGACACTGAAGCTTTCTTT	CASSIRDRWDTEAFF
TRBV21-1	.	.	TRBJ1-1	TGTGCCAGCAGCAAAACTCCGGGACAGGGGCCAATGAACACTGAAGCTTTCTTT	CASSKTPGQGPMNTEAFF
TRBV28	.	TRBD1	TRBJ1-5	TGTGCCAGCAGTTCCTCATCAGGACAGGGTAGGAATCAGCCCCAGCATTTT	CASSSSSGQGRNQPQHF
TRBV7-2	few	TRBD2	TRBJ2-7	TGTGCCAGCAGCTTGCTGGGGGAGGGCTACGAGCAGTACTTC	CASSLLGEGYEQYF
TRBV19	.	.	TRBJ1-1	TGTGCCAGTAGTATCAGACAAATGACTGAAGCTTTCTTT	CASSIRQMTEAFF
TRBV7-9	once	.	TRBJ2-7	TGTGCCAGCAGCTCCCCAGGGGCGAGAAGGTACGAGCAGTACTTC	CASSSPGARRYEQYF
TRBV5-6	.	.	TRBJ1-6	TGTGCCAGCAGCTTTCTCCAGGGTGGTTCACCCCTCCACTTT	CASSFLQGGSPLHF
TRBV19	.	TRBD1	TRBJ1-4	TGTGCCAGTAGCACGGGACAGAACAATGAAAAACTGTTTTTT	CASSTGQNNEKLFF
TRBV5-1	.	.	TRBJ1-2	TGCGCCAGCAGCTTGGCCCGGGGTACCTATGGCTACACCTTC	CASSLARGTYGYTF
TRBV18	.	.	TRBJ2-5	TGTGCCAGCTCAGATCCGCGGCGGGGGCGGGGAGAGACCCAGTACTTC	CASSDPRRGRGETQYF
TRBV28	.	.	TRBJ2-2	TGTGCCAGCAGCAGCCCGGACAGAAACACCGGGGAGCTGTTTTTT	CASSSPDRNTGELFF
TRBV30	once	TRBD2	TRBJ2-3	TGTGCCTGGAGCTCCGGCGGGGGGCGATCAGATACGCAGTATTTT	CAWSSGGGRSDTQYF
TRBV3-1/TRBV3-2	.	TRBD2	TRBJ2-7	TGTGCCAGCAGCCCCTCAGGGACTAGCGGGGGCTACGAGCAGTACTTC	CASSPSGTSGGYEQYF
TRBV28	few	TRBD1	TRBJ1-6	TGTGCCAGCAGCGCCCTAGGACAGGCTGGTTCACCCCTCCACTTT	CASSALGQAGSPLHF
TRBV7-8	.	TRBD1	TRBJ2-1	TGTGCCAGCAGCGGGGGGTGGGACAGGGGAAAATCGGAGCAGTTCTTC	CASSGGWDRGKSEQFF
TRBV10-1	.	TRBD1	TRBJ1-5	TGCGCCATCGGGACAGGGCGTAACAATCAGCCCCAGCATTTT	CAIGTGRNNQPQHF
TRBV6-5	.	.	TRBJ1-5	TGTGCCAGCAGTCCTGGTAGGGGGAGCAATCAGCCCCAGCATTTT	CASSPGRGSNQPQHF
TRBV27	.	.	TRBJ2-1	TGTGCCAGCAGCCCTTCTAACTACAATGAGCAGTTCTTC	CASSPSNYNEQFF
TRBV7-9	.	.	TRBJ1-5	TGTGCCAGCAGTCCTCTGGAGGGGAGCAATCAGCCCCAGCATTTT	CASSPLEGSNQPQHF
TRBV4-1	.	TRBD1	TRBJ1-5	TGCGCCAGCAGCCAAGAGGGGGGACAGGGTAAGAAACAGCCCCAGCATTTT	CASSQEGGQGKKQPQHF
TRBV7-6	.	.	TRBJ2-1	TGTGCCAGCAGCTTAGGGACAGTTTACAATGAGCAGTTCTTC	CASSLGTVYNEQFF
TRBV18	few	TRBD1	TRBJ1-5	TGTGCCAGCTCACCACCGACAGGGGGCAGGGATCAGCCCCAGCATTTT	CASSPPTGGRDQPQHF
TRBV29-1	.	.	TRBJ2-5	TGCAGCGTTGAAGTAGTGGCGGATCAAGAGACCCAGTACTTC	CSVEVVADQETQYF
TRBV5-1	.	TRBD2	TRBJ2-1	TGCGCCAGCAGCTTGCGGGCCGGGGGGGACAATGAGCAGTTCTTC	CASSLRAGGDNEQFF
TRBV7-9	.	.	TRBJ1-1	TGTGCCAGCAGCTTATTAAATCCCCAGGGCACTGAAGCTTTCTTT	CASSLLNPQGTEAFF
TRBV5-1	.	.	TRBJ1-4	TGCGCCAGCAGCTTGACAGGTGATACTAATGAAAAACTGTTTTTT	CASSLTGDTNEKLFF
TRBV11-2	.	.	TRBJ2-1	TGTGCCAGCAGTAGGACACAGCCTCGCTCCTACAATGAGCAGTTCTTC	CASSRTQPRSYNEQFF
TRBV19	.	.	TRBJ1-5	TGTGCCAGTAGCATCAGGGATGGCAATCAGCCCCAGCATTTT	CASSIRDGNQPQHF
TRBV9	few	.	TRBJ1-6	TGTGCCAGCAGCGTAGGGTCGATGGGTGCGGTGAGTTCACCCCTCCACTTT	CASSVGSMGAVSSPLHF
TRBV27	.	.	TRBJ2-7	TGTGCCAGCAGTCGTTTGGACAGTCTGTACGAGCAGTACTTC	CASSRLDSLYEQYF
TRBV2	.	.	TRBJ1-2	TGTGCCAGCAGTGTATACGGCTATGGCTACACCTTC	CASSVYGYGYTF
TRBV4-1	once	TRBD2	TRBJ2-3	TGCGCCAGCAGCCAAGATAGGCCCCGACTAGCGGGGGTGGGGTTTAGCACAGATACGCAGTATTTT	CASSQDRPRLAGVGFSTDTQYF
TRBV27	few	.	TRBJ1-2	TGTGCCAGCAAATACAGGGCGACGGGCGATGGCTACACCTTC	CASKYRATGDGYTF
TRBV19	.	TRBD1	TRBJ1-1	TGTGCCAGTAGTGGGCGCCGGGACAGGGTTGAGGGGGACACTGAAGCTTTCTTT	CASSGRRDRVEGDTEAFF
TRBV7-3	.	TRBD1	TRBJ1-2	TGTGCCAGCAGCTCGACAGGGGGCGCGGATGGCTACACCTTC	CASSSTGGADGYTF
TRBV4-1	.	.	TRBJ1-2	TGCGCCAGCAGCCAAGTGGGGGGGCTTGGCTATGGCTACACCTTC	CASSQVGGLGYGYTF